This TCR beta chain was identified during a study of Ad26.COV2.S vaccination and SARS-CoV-2 variants. Background on the study: A participant enrolled in the COV1001 Ad26.COV2.S trial arm provided the sample. Whole-study findings and limits: Vaccine recipients showed a spike-specific TCR breadth that was higher than in placebo recipients.

Described treatment: roughly 19 received Ad26.COV2.S at low or high dose, single or two shots; five or six received placebo; per-sample allocation not given. Specimen acquisition occurred on day 63 following the initial vaccine or placebo injection. The vaccine delivered Wuhan-strain SARS-CoV-2 spike through an Ad26 vector. Turning to this clone: Its antigen is as yet unknown.

TCRdb's copy holds only in-frame clones and misses some; the assay was immunoSEQ multiplex PCR. The table shows about 480,000 clones, with 70% to 90% occurring only once. The CDR3 spans 15 residues. J was trimmed by 1 base and V by 4 bases; bases with no gene match: 5. Germline CDR1 is SGHRS and CDR2 is YFSETQ. V and J are TRBV5-1 and TRBJ2-5; 9 nucleotides match TRBD1. The sample here was peripheral blood, taken in a trial of Ad26.COV2.S vaccine versus placebo. The TCR comes from a person aged 18-60 years who received the Ad26.COV2.S COVID-19 vaccine or a placebo. The CDR3 protein is CASSGTGLFQETQYF. Written as DNA, the CDR3 is TGCGCCAGCAGCGGGACAGGGCTGTTCCAAGAGACCCAGTACTTC.